This TCR beta chain was identified during a study of human T cells and chemical hapten exposure. Study overall: All patients underwent weekly scalp dosing with diphenylcyclopropenone for the full roughly 24-week study. Overall study results and limits: Once DPC sensitization occurred, TCRs above 1 in 1000 frequency showed no change. Patch test score showed a positive correlation with PT1 expanded TCR counts.

Time point noted: patch test 1, 2 weeks after DPC sensitization. The treatment here: therapeutic diphenylcyclopropenone sensitization with weekly scalp DPC. Authors' data handling: Per sample, the median was roughly 96,000 TCRs, with values from about 24,000 to 680,000. TCRdb analysed the RACE reads with MiXCR anew, one entry per CDR3 protein. These V and J calls rely on TCRdb rather than the paper's analysis. The sample records around 380,000 distinct CDR3 sequences, roughly 5% being singletons. In germline, CDR1 is SGHRS, CDR2 YFSETQ. V shed 4 bases and J shed 1 base, with 14 bases lying between them. The length of the CDR3 is 16 residues. Only a few counts were recorded for this clonotype. Its antigen is unidentified.

Specimen: whole blood, collected in connection with sensitization to the hapten diphenylcyclopropenone (DPC). This rearrangement joins TRBV5-1 to TRBJ2-2; D is possibly TRBD1 or TRBD2 (6 bases each). The TCR was taken from a woman between 45 and 60 years old with alopecia areata. Some clones in this sample may be carry-over from other donors' samples. Written as DNA, the CDR3 is TGCGCCAGCAGCCCAGAGGGGGGTCTGAACACCGGGGAGCTGTTTTTT. Translated, it gives CASSPEGGLNTGELFF.